The T cell receptor beta chain under discussion was sequenced for a study of vaccination and CD4 T cells after COVID-19. V was pared by 3 bases and J by 3 bases, with 15 bases between. CDR3 length equals 16 residues. The germline CDR1 and CDR2 sequences are SEHNR and FQNEAQ (reference sequence). This clonotype was picked up a small number of times. The target antigen is unknown. Sequenced with the Oncomine TCR Beta short-read assay was DNA taken from cultured CD4+ T cells. MiXCR was run by TCRdb on the PCR reads, yielding one entry per CDR3 protein. Of roughly 28,000 distinct CDR3 sequences in the sample, approximately 41% are singletons; the top ten hold about 5.2%. The time point denotes: late sampling 161 to 241 days after vaccination in a few convalescent patients. As to treatment: roughly 10-day PBMC culture with coronavirus spike peptide pools or control peptides (ViraFEST assay).

V gene TRBV7-9 combines with J gene TRBJ1-5, with D possibly matching TRBD1 (5 bases). The source is a human donor who had recovered from COVID-19. Material: CD4+ T cells from blood, cultured in vitro, obtained about 7 months after SARS-CoV-2 vaccination. CDR3 coding DNA: TGTGCCAGCAGCTTCGGGGGTTCGAATTACAATCAGCCCCAGCATTTT. Its protein is CASSFGGSNYNQPQHF.